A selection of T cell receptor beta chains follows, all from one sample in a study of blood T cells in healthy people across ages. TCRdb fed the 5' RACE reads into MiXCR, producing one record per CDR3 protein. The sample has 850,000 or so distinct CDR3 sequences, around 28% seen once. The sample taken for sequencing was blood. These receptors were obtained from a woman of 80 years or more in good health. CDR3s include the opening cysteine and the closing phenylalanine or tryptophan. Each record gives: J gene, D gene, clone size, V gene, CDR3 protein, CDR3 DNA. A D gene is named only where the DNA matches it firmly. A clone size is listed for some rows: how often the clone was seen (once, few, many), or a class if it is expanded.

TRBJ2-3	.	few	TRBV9	CASSVDFSTDTQYF	TGTGCCAGCAGCGTAGACTTTAGCACAGATACGCAGTATTTT
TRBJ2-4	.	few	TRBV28	CASSPSGRKLLAKNIQYF	TGTGCCAGCAGTCCGTCGGGACGGAAACTACTAGCCAAAAACATTCAGTACTTC
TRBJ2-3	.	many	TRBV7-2	CASSLGTQTQYF	TGTGCCAGCAGCTTAGGGACTCAGACGCAGTATTTT
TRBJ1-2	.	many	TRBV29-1	CSVEDLGGGNYGYTF	TGCAGCGTTGAAGATCTGGGTGGGGGGAACTATGGCTACACCTTC
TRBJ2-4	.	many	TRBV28	CASSLVRGTKYF	TGTGCCAGCAGTTTGGTTCGCGGAACAAAGTACTTC
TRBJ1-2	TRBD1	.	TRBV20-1	CSAPTGGNTNYGYTF	TGCAGTGCGCCGACAGGGGGGAATACTAACTATGGCTACACCTTC
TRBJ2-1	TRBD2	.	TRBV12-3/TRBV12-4	CASGAGGAPYNEQFF	TGTGCCAGCGGGGCCGGGGGGGCCCCCTACAATGAGCAGTTCTTC
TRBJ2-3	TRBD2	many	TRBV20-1	CSAAGGIDTQYF	TGCAGTGCCGCCGGGGGGATTGATACGCAGTATTTT
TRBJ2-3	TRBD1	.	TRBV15	CATSLVTRDSASTDTQYF	TGTGCCACCAGCTTAGTCACTAGGGACAGTGCTAGCACAGATACGCAGTATTTT
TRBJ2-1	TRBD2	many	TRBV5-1	CARGTNHQEQFF	TGCGCCAGGGGGACTAACCATCAGGAGCAGTTCTTC
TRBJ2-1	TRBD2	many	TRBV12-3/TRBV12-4	CASSTSGGAYEQFF	TGTGCCAGCAGCACTAGCGGGGGGGCTTATGAGCAGTTCTTC
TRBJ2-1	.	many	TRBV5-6	CASSPGTSSNEQFF	TGTGCCAGCAGCCCCGGGACATCTTCCAATGAGCAGTTCTTC
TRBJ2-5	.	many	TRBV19	CASSIGTVKETQYF	TGTGCCAGTAGTATAGGCACAGTGAAAGAGACCCAGTACTTC
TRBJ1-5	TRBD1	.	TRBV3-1	CASSQAGGGQPQHF	TGTGCCAGCAGCCAAGCAGGGGGCGGCCAGCCCCAGCATTTT
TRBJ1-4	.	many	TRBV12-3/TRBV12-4	CASSLRPQGGEKLFF	TGTGCCAGCAGTTTAAGGCCTCAGGGCGGCGAAAAACTGTTTTTT
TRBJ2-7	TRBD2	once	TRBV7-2	CASSLARSGGYNEQYF	TGTGCCAGCAGCTTAGCAAGGAGCGGGGGGTACAATGAGCAGTACTTC
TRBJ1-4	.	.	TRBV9	CASSVQQGPNEKLFF	TGTGCCAGCAGCGTACAACAGGGACCTAATGAAAAACTGTTTTTT
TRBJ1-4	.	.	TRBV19	CASTQSLNEKLFF	TGTGCCAGTACACAGTCCCTTAATGAAAAACTGTTTTTT
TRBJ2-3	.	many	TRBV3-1	CASSPPGRPDTQYF	TGTGCCAGCAGCCCCCCGGGTAGACCAGATACGCAGTATTTT
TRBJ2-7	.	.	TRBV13	CASSSVRYYEQYF	TGTGCCAGCAGCTCCGTCCGTTACTACGAGCAGTACTTC
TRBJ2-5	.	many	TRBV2	CASRRVVETQYF	TGTGCCAGCCGAAGGGTGGTGGAGACCCAGTACTTC
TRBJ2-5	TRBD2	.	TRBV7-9	CASSFAGVGVGETQYF	TGTGCCAGCAGCTTCGCGGGGGTAGGGGTAGGAGAGACCCAGTACTTC
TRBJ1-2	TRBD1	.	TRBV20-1	CSARDPHTGTEGGYTF	TGCAGTGCTAGAGATCCGCATACCGGGACAGAGGGGGGCTACACCTTC